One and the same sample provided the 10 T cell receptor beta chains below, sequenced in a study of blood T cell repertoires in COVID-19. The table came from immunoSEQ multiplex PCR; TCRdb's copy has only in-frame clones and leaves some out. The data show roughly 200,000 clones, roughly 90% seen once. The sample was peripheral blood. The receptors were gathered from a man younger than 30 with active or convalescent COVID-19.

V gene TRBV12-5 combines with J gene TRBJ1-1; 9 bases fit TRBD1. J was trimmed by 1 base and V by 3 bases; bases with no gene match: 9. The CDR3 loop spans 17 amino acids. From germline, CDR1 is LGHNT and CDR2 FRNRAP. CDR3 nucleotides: TGTGCTAGTGGTTTTGGGAACACGGACAGGGGGAACACTGAAGCTTTCTTT. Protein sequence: CASGFGNTDRGNTEAFF.

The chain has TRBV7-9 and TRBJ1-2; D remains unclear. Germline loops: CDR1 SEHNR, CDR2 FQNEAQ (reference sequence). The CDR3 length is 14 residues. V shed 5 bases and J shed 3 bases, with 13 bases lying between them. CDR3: CASSPRSEDYGYTF. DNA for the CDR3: TGTGCCAGCAGCCCACGAAGCGAAGACTATGGCTACACCTTC.

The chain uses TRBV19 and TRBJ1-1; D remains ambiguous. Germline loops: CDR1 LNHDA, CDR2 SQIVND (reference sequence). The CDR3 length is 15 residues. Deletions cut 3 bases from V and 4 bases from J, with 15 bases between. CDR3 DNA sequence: TGTGCCAGTAGTATGTATCGGAGGGAAATCACTGAAGCTTTCTTT. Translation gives CASSMYRREITEAFF.

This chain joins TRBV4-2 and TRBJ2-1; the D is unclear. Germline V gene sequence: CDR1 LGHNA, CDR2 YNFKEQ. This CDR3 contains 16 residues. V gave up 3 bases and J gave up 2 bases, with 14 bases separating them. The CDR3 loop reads CASSHAARRAYNEQFF. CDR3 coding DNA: TGTGCCAGCAGCCATGCCGCTCGGAGAGCCTACAATGAGCAGTTCTTC.

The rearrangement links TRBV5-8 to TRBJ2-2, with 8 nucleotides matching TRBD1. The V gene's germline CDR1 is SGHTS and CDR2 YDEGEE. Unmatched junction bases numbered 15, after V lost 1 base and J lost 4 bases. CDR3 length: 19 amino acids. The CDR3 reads CASSLFPGQVSPGTGELFF. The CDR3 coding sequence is TGTGCCAGCAGCTTGTTCCCGGGACAGGTATCACCGGGCACCGGGGAGCTGTTTTTT.

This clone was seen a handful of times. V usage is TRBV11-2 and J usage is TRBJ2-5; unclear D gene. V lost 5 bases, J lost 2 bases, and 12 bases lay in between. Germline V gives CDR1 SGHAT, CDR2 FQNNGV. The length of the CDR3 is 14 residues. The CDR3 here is CASSPGVWQETQYF. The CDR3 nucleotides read TGTGCCAGCAGCCCCGGTGTGTGGCAAGAGACCCAGTACTTC.

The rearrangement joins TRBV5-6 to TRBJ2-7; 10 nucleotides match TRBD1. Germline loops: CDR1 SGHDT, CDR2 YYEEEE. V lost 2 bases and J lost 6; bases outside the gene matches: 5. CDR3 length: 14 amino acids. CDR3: CASSFRDRGGEQYF. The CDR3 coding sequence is TGTGCCAGCAGCTTCCGGGACAGGGGAGGCGAGCAGTACTTC.

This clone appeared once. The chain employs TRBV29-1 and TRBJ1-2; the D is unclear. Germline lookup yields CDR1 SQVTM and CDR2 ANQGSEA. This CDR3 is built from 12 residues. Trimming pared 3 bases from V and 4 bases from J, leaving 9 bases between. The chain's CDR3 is CSVEEGGYGYTF. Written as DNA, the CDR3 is TGCAGCGTTGAGGAGGGAGGCTATGGCTACACCTTC. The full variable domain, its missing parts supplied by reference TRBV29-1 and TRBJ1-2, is SAVISQKPSRDICQRGTSLTIQCQVDSQVTMMFWYRQQPGQSLTLIATANQGSEATYESGFVIDKFPISRPNLTFSTLTVSNMSPEDSSIYLCSVEEGGYGYTFGSGTRLTVV.

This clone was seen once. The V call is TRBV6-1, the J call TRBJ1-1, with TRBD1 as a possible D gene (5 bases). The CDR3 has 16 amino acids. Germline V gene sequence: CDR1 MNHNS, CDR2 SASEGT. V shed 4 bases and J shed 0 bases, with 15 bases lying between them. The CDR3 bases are TGTGCCAGCAGTGGGCGGAAGGTGGACATGAACACTGAAGCTTTCTTT. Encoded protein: CASSGRKVDMNTEAFF.

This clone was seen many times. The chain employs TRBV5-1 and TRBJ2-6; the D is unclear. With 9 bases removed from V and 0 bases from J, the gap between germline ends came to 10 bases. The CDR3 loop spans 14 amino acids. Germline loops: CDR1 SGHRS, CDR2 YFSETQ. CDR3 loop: CATYDSSGANVLTF. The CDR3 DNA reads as TGCGCCACCTATGATTCCTCTGGGGCCAACGTCCTGACTTTC.